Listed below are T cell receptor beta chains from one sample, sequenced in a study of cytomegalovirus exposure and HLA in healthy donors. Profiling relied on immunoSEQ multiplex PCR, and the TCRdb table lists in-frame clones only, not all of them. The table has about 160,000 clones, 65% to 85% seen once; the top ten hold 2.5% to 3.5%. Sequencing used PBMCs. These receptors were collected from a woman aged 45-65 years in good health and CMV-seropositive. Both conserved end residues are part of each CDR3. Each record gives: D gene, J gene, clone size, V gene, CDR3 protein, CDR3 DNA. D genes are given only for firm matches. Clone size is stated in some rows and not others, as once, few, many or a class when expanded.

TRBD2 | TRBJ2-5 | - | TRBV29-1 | CSVETSGIQETQYF | TGCAGCGTTGAGACTAGCGGGATCCAAGAGACCCAGTACTTC
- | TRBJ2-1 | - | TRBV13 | CASSAAGSRDNEQFF | TGTGCCAGCAGCGCGGCGGGGTCGAGGGACAATGAGCAGTTCTTC
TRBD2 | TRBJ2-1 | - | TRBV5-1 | CASSLVGTLLADQFF | TGCGCCAGCAGCTTGGTGGGGACACTACTAGCGGATCAGTTCTTC
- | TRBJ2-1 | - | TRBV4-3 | CASSAEIANEQFF | TGCGCCAGCTCAGCGGAGATCGCCAATGAGCAGTTCTTC
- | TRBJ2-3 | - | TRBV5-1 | CASSLAGVEGDTQYF | TGCGCCAGCAGCTTGGCGGGGGTCGAGGGAGATACGCAGTATTTT
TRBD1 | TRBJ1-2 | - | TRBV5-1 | CASSRDRGLSYGYTF | TGCGCCAGCAGCAGGGACAGGGGGCTATCCTATGGCTACACCTTC
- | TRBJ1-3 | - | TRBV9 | CASSPPDSSGNTIYF | TGTGCCAGCAGCCCTCCCGACAGCTCTGGAAACACCATATATTTT
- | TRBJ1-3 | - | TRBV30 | CAWSAGALSGNTIYF | TGTGCCTGGAGTGCAGGGGCTCTCTCTGGAAACACCATATATTTT
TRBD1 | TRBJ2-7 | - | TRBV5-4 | CASSLGFGTGSISYEQYF | TGTGCCAGCAGCTTAGGATTTGGGACAGGGTCAATTTCCTACGAGCAGTACTTC
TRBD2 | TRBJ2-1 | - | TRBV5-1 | CASSSGAGGKGEQFF | TGCGCCAGCAGCTCGGGGGCGGGAGGAAAGGGGGAGCAGTTCTTC
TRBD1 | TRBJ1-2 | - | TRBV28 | CASRLQGADYGYTF | TGTGCCAGCAGGCTACAGGGGGCCGACTATGGCTACACCTTC
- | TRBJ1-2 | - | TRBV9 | CASSVGDGGYGYTF | TGTGCCAGCAGCGTAGGGGACGGAGGGTATGGCTACACCTTC
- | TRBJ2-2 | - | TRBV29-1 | CSVDGQLTGELFF | TGCAGCGTTGACGGACAGCTTACCGGGGAGCTGTTTTTT
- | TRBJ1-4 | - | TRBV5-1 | CASSVRDRPNEKLFF | TGCGCCAGCAGCGTCAGAGACAGACCTAATGAAAAACTGTTTTTT
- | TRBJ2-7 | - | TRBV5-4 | CASSSYTSRLYEQYF | TGTGCCAGCAGCAGCTACACCTCGAGGCTCTACGAGCAGTACTTC
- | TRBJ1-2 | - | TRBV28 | CASSPPSDYGYTF | TGTGCCAGCAGCCCACCGAGTGACTATGGCTACACCTTC
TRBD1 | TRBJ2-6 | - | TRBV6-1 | CASTNDRAGANVLTF | TGTGCCAGCACCAACGACAGGGCTGGGGCCAACGTCCTGACTTTC
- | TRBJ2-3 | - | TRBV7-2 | CASSLVGTGDTQYF | TGTGCCAGCAGCTTAGTAGGAACGGGGGATACGCAGTATTTT
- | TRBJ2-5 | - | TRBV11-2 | CASRHTGFQETQYF | TGTGCCAGCAGACACACAGGGTTCCAAGAGACCCAGTACTTC
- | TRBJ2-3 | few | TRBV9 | CASSVAGTDTQYF | TGTGCCAGCAGCGTAGCCGGCACAGATACGCAGTATTTT
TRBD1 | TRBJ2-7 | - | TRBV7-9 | CASSLKRDRVHYEQYF | TGTGCCAGCAGCTTAAAAAGGGACAGGGTACACTACGAGCAGTACTTC
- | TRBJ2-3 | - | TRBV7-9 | CASSFSGHTDTQYF | TGTGCCAGCAGCTTCAGCGGGCACACAGATACGCAGTATTTT
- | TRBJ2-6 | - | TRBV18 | CASSHQGKGPQGSGANVLTF | TGTGCCAGCTCTCACCAGGGTAAGGGGCCGCAGGGTTCTGGGGCCAACGTCCTGACTTTC
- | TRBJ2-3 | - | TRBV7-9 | CASSLGTVIKDTQYF | TGTGCCAGCAGCTTAGGGACAGTGATAAAAGATACGCAGTATTTT
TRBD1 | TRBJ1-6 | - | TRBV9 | CASSVGVGQGNPNSPLHF | TGTGCCAGCAGCGTAGGGGTAGGACAGGGAAATCCGAATTCACCCCTCCACTTT
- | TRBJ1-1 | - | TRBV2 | CAPRRDMNTEAFF | TGTGCCCCACGGCGGGATATGAACACTGAAGCTTTCTTT
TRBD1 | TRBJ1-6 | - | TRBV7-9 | CASSPGTGTGSPLHF | TGTGCCAGCAGCCCCGGGACAGGGACGGGGTCACCCCTCCACTTT
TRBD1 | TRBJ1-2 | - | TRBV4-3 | CASSQATGDYGYTF | TGCGCCAGCAGCCAAGCGACAGGGGACTATGGCTACACCTTC
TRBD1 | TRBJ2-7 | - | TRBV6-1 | CASSEVGRGPHEQYF | TGTGCCAGCAGTGAAGTCGGCAGGGGGCCCCACGAGCAGTACTTC
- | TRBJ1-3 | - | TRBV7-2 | CASSFGSSGNTIYF | TGTGCCAGCAGCTTCGGTAGCTCTGGAAACACCATATATTTT
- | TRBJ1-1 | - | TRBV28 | CASQFMGTGGRAFF | TGTGCCAGCCAGTTTATGGGAACAGGCGGACGGGCTTTCTTT
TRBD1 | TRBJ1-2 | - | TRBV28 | CASSPGQGADGYTF | TGTGCCAGCAGTCCCGGACAGGGGGCGGATGGCTACACCTTC
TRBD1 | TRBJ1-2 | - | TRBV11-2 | CASSSAGTGRNYGYTF | TGTGCCAGCAGCTCAGCCGGGACAGGGAGGAACTATGGCTACACCTTC
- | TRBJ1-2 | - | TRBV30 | CAWSFPGRRVYGYTF | TGTGCCTGGAGTTTCCCAGGGAGGAGGGTATATGGCTACACCTTC
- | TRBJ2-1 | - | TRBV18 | CASSPRGIIGNEQFF | TGTGCCAGCTCACCACGCGGGATTATTGGCAATGAGCAGTTCTTC
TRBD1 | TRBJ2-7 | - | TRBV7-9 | CASSLVRAGTGSYEQYF | TGTGCCAGCAGCTTAGTGAGAGCCGGGACAGGGTCCTACGAGCAGTACTTC
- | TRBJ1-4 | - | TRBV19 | CASSLPANEKLFF | TGTGCCAGTAGTTTGCCAGCTAATGAAAAACTGTTTTTT
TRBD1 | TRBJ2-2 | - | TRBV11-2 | CASSDSRTGGADTGELFF | TGTGCCAGCAGCGACAGTCGGACAGGGGGCGCGGACACCGGGGAGCTGTTTTTT
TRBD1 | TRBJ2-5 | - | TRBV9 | CASSVGDRGQETQYF | TGTGCCAGCAGCGTAGGGGACAGGGGGCAAGAGACCCAGTACTTC
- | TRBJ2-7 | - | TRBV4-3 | CASSQDPGSYEQYF | TGCGCCAGCAGCCAAGATCCCGGCTCCTACGAGCAGTACTTC
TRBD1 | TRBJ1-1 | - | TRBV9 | CASSEGDRSGLDEAFF | TGTGCCAGCAGCGAGGGGGACAGGTCGGGACTTGATGAAGCTTTCTTT
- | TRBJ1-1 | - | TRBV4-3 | CASSQGGSRGAFF | TGCGCCAGCAGCCAAGGGGGCTCCCGTGGAGCTTTCTTT
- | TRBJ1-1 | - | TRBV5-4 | CASSVQGWGTEAFF | TGTGCCAGCAGCGTTCAGGGGTGGGGCACTGAAGCTTTCTTT
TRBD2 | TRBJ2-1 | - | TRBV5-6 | CASSLGGLAGYNEQFF | TGTGCCAGCAGCTTGGGGGGACTAGCGGGGTACAATGAGCAGTTCTTC
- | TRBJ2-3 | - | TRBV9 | CASSVSYLNQPERYTQYF | TGTGCCAGCAGCGTATCCTACCTAAATCAGCCTGAGCGGTATACGCAGTATTTT
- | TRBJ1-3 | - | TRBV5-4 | CASSFQGLGNTIYF | TGTGCCAGCAGCTTTCAGGGGCTCGGAAACACCATATATTTT
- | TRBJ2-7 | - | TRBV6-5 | CASSYSHPRSSYEQYF | TGTGCCAGCAGTTACTCCCACCCTCGGAGCTCCTACGAGCAGTACTTC
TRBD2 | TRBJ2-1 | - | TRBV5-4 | CASSSPTSGRAYNEQFF | TGTGCCAGCAGCTCCCCAACTAGCGGGAGGGCCTACAATGAGCAGTTCTTC